Presented here are 14 T cell receptor beta chains from one specimen sequenced in a study of blood T cells in healthy people across ages. A second PCR of about 7 to 12 cycles used a sample-barcoded 5' primer and a J-beta primer mix. One entry per CDR3 protein results from TCRdb running MiXCR on the 5' RACE reads. The sample holds hundreds of thousands of distinct CDR3 sequences, under 55% seen once. The sample taken for sequencing was blood. Receptors originate from a man in his 60s in good health.

This clonotype was counted between two and nine times. The chain has TRBV7-2 and TRBJ2-7; D uncertain. Germline V lookup: CDR1 SGHTA, CDR2 FQGNSA. V was pared by 6 bases and J by 2 bases, with 20 bases between. This CDR3 is 16 amino acids long. CDR3 sequence reads: CASRKAGDTLAYEQYF. CDR3 sequence (DNA): TGTGCCAGCAGAAAGGCCGGAGACACCCTAGCCTACGAGCAGTACTTC.

This chain uses TRBV6-6 with TRBJ2-1; TRBD1 matches at 8 bases. The CDR3 covers 12 residues. Germline V gene lookup returns CDR1 MNHNY and CDR2 SVGAGI (reference sequence). The ends lost 7 bases at V and 5 bases at J; junction bases unmatched: 1. The CDR3 here is CASTDRDNEQFF. Here the CDR3 DNA reads TGTGCCAGCACGGACAGGGACAATGAGCAGTTCTTC.

This chain joins TRBV12-3 or TRBV12-4 and TRBJ2-2; D ambiguous. The CDR3 length is 13 residues. Trimming removed 3 bases from V and 6 bases from J, with 8 bases in between. The CDR3 protein is CASSFLVPGELFF. The DNA of the CDR3 is TGTGCCAGCAGTTTTCTGGTCCCCGGGGAGCTGTTTTTT.

A few counts support this clonotype. The chain combines TRBV4-3 with TRBJ2-1, with 13 bases lining up with TRBD2. Germline V gives CDR1 LGHNA, CDR2 YSLEER. The CDR3 spans 16 residues. Germline trimming cut 2 bases from V and 7 bases from J; bases unmatched to any gene: 5. CDR3 bases: TGCGCCAGCAGCCAAATTTCGGGACTAGCGGGAAATGAGCAGTTCTTC. Translating it yields CASSQISGLAGNEQFF.

A few counts support this clonotype. This chain joins TRBV11-2 and TRBJ2-2; possibly TRBD2 for D (5 bases). This CDR3 has 15 amino acids. Per the germline V gene, CDR1 is SGHAT and CDR2 is FQNNGV. V dropped 8 bases and J dropped 0 bases, with 13 bases sitting between them. CDR3 protein: CASGLTIANTGELFF. CDR3 DNA: TGTGCCAGCGGGCTGACTATCGCGAACACCGGGGAGCTGTTTTTT.

In this sample, this clonotype turned up a few times. This may arise from a read error, as a much more abundant clone is one base away. The V call is TRBV7-3, the J call TRBJ2-1; TRBD2 aligns across 11 bases. Germline trimming cut 5 bases from V and 9 bases from J; bases unmatched to any gene: 9. Germline loops: CDR1 SGHTA, CDR2 FQGTGA. This CDR3 is built from 15 residues. CDR3 sequence reads: CASSLAQGLAAEQFF. CDR3 nucleotide sequence: TGTGCCAGCAGCCTTGCACAGGGACTAGCGGCTGAGCAGTTCTTC.

The chain employs TRBV10-2 and TRBJ2-5; a weak D match, TRBD1 (6 bases). The better agreement between TRBJ2-7 and the DNA end casts doubt on the J call. Germline lookup yields CDR1 WSHSY and CDR2 SAAADI. The CDR3 runs to 15 residues. The CDR3 region is CASSDQQGLSYEQYF. CDR3 bases: TGCGCCAGCAGTGACCAACAGGGTCTCTCCTACGAGCAGTACTTC.

The chain has TRBV20-1 and TRBJ2-3, with 11 bases fitting TRBD2. The CDR3 is 16 amino acids. CDR1 is DFQATT, CDR2 SNEGSKA, per germline (reference sequence). V was pared by 6 bases and J by 7 bases, with 15 bases of the junction left unmatched. The CDR3 region is CSAPGVAGGSGHTQYF. The CDR3, as DNA: TGCAGTGCGCCCGGGGTAGCGGGGGGGTCAGGACATACGCAGTATTTT.

Ten or more counts support this clonotype. The chain employs TRBV12-3 or TRBV12-4 and TRBJ1-1, with 8 bases fitting TRBD1. V lost 3 bases to trimming and J lost 4 bases; unmatched junction nucleotides: 4. The CDR3 spans 14 residues. CDR3 bases: TGTGCCAGCAGTTTGTCAGGGGGCGGCACTGAAGCTTTCTTT. Translating it yields CASSLSGGGTEAFF.

This clonotype was observed a handful of times. The genes are TRBV5-1 and TRBJ2-3; tentative D call: TRBD2 (6 bases). This CDR3 is 15 amino acids long. Trimming cost V 4 bases and J 2 bases, with 14 bases left between them. CDR1 SGHRS and CDR2 YFSETQ come from the germline V gene. The CDR3 sequence: CASSISGLPTDTQYF. DNA of the CDR3: TGCGCCAGCAGCATTTCCGGACTACCCACAGATACGCAGTATTTT.

This clonotype has only a few counts. This chain joins TRBV25-1 and TRBJ1-4; TRBD1 is a possible D gene (5 bases). Trimming pared 3 bases from V and 10 bases from J, leaving 18 bases between. The CDR3 covers 15 residues. Per the germline V gene, CDR1 is MGHDK and CDR2 is SYGVNS. The chain's CDR3 is CASSDLPGPEGKLFF. As DNA, the CDR3 is TGTGCCAGCAGTGATTTACCGGGACCGGAGGGAAAACTGTTTTTT.

V gene TRBV14 combines with J gene TRBJ1-1; D gene uncertain. The CDR3 length is 18 residues. Trimming cost V 0 bases and J 1 base, with 18 bases left between them. Germline V gene sequence: CDR1 SGHDN, CDR2 FVKESK. This CDR3 reads CASSQETGIWSGNTEAFF. The DNA of the CDR3 is TGTGCCAGCAGCCAAGAAACTGGCATTTGGAGCGGGAACACTGAAGCTTTCTTT.

The chain has TRBV7-2 and TRBJ1-6; 7 bases map to TRBD1. CDR1 SGHTA and CDR2 FQGNSA come from the germline V gene. After removal of 7 bases from V and 9 bases from J, the junction contained 9 bases not matched to a gene. The CDR3 length is 14 residues. CDR3 sequence: CASTFQGDSSPLHF. The CDR3 nucleotides read TGTGCCAGCACCTTTCAGGGGGATTCTTCACCCCTCCACTTT.

V gene TRBV7-6 combines with J gene TRBJ2-1; 12 bases fit TRBD2. This CDR3 spans 15 amino acids. Trimming removed 5 bases from V and 10 bases from J; junction bases left unmatched: 9. The germline V gene encodes CDR1 SGHVS and CDR2 FNYEAQ. CDR3 coding DNA: TGTGCCAGCAGCCAAACTAGCGGGGGGTTTTACGAGCAGTTCTTC. This codes for CASSQTSGGFYEQFF.